This T cell receptor (beta chain) was sequenced for a study of blood T cell repertoires in COVID-19. Original data processing: Reference gene primer amplification gave estimated nucleated cell counts. Measured with immunoSEQ multiplex PCR; TCRdb has only the in-frame clones, and not every one. V, J and clone size derive from that table, while D and trimming were established from the DNA sequence. The data hold over 100,000 clones, with roughly 80% observed a single time. Germline V gives CDR1 MRHNA, CDR2 SNTAGT. The CDR3 loop spans 15 amino acids. V shed 6 bases, J shed 1 base, and the junction held 2 bases outside the gene matches.

The V call is TRBV6-4, the J call TRBJ2-6; 8 bases map to TRBD1. This receptor was obtained from a man aged 70-80 years with acute or convalescent COVID-19. The specimen sequenced was peripheral blood. CDR3 protein: CASSGTGSGANVLTF. As DNA, the CDR3 is TGTGCCAGCAGCGGGACAGGTTCTGGGGCCAACGTCCTGACTTTC.